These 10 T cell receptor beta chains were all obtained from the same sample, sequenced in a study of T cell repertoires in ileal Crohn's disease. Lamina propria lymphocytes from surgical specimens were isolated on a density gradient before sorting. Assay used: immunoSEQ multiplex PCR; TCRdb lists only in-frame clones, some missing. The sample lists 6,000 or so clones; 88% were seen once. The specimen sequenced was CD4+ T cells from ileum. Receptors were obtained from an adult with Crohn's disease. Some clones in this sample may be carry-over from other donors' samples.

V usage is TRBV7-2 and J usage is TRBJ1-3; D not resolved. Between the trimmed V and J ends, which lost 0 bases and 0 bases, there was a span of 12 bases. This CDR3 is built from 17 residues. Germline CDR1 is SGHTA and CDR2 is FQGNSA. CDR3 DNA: TGTGCCAGCAGCTTAGCGGGAGACGGATACTCTGGAAACACCATATATTTT. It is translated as CASSLAGDGYSGNTIYF.

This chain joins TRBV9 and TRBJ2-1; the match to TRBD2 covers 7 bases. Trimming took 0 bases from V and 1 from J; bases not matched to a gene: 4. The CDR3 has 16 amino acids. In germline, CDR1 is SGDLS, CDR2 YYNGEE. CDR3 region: CASSVGPSGSYNEQFF. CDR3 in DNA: TGTGCCAGCAGCGTAGGGCCTAGCGGTTCCTACAATGAGCAGTTCTTC.

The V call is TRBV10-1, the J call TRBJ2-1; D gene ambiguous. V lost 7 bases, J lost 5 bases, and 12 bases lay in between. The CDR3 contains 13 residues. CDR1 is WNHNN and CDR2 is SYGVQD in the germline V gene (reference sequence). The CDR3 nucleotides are TGCGCCAGCACAACCGACTCAGACAATGAGCAGTTCTTC. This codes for CASTTDSDNEQFF.

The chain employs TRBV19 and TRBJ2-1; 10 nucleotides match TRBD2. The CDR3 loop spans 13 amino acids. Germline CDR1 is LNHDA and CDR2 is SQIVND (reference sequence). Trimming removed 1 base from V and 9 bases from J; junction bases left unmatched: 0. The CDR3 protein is CASSIGLAGEQFF. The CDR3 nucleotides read TGTGCCAGTAGTATAGGACTAGCGGGTGAGCAGTTCTTC.

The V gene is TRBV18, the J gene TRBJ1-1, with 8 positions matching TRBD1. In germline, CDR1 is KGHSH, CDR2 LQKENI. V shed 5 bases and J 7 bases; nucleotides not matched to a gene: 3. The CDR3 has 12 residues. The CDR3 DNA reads TGTGCCAGCTCAACTGGACAGGGTGAAGCTTTCTTT. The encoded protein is CASSTGQGEAFF.

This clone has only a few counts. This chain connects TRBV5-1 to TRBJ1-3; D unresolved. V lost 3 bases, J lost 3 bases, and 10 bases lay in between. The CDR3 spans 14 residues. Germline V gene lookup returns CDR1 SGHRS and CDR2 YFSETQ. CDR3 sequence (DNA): TGCGCCAGCAGCTCCCTGGCAGGTGGAAACACCATATATTTT. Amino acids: CASSSLAGGNTIYF.

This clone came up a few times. This CDR3 is CASKGDQGGGELFF. The DNA for the CDR3 is TGTGCCAGCAAAGGGGACCAGGGAGGCGGGGAGCTGTTTTTT. The genes are TRBV2 and TRBJ2-2; a weak D match, TRBD2 (6 bases). From germline, CDR1 is SNHLY and CDR2 FYNNEI. Between the trimmed V and J ends, which lost 7 bases and 7 bases, there was a span of 16 bases. This CDR3 comprises 14 residues.

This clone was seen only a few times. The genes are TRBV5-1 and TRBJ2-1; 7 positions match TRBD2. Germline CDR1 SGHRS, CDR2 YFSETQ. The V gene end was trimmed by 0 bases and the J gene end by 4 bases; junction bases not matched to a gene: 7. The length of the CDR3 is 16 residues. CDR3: CASSLELSGSYNEQFF. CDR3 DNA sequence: TGCGCCAGCAGCTTGGAACTTAGCGGGTCTTACAATGAGCAGTTCTTC.

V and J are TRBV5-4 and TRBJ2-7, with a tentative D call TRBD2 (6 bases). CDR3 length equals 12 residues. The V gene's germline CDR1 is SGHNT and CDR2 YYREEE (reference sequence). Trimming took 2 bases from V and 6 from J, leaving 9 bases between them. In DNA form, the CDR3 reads TGTGCCAGCAGCTTATCCGGGAGCGAGCAGTACTTC. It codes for CASSLSGSEQYF.

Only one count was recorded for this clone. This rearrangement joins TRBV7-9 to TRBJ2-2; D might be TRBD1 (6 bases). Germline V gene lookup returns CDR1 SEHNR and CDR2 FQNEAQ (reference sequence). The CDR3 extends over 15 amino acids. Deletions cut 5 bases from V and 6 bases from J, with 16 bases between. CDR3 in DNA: TGTGCCAGCAGCCCCGCCCAAACAGGGCCCGGGGAGCTGTTTTTT. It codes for CASSPAQTGPGELFF. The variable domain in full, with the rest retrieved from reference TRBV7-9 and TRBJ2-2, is DTGVSQNPRHKITKRGQNVTFRCDPISEHNRLYWYRQTLGQGPEFLTYFQNEAQLEKSRLLSDRFSAERPKGSFSTLEIQRTEQGDSAMYLCASSPAQTGPGELFFGEGSRLTVL.